These 11 T cell receptor beta chains share one sample of origin, sequenced in a study of PD-1 blockade in classical Hodgkin lymphoma. Every patient experienced relapse after autologous stem cell transplantation, and brentuximab vedotin exposure varied. Assay: immunoSEQ multiplex PCR; the TCRdb copy retains only in-frame clones and omits some. The sample lists 55,000 to 80,000 clones; about 93% were seen once. The material sequenced was peripheral blood mononuclear cells (PBMCs), taken at baseline. Source of these receptors: a human donor with classical Hodgkin lymphoma.

The chain combines TRBV29-1 with TRBJ2-7, with TRBD1 matching over 9 bases. V shed 3 bases, J shed 3 bases, and the junction held 3 bases outside the gene matches. This CDR3 contains 13 residues. CDR1 is SQVTM, CDR2 ANQGSEA, per germline. The CDR3 DNA is TGCAGCGTTGACGGGACAGGGAGCTACGAGCAGTACTTC. It codes for CSVDGTGSYEQYF.

The chain employs TRBV9 and TRBJ2-5, with 8 bases aligning to TRBD1. This CDR3 spans 15 amino acids. With 4 bases clipped from V and 1 base from J, the junction kept 6 bases outside the gene matches. The germline gives CDR1 SGDLS, CDR2 YYNGEE. This chain's CDR3 is CASSWDRFGQETQYF. DNA for the CDR3: TGTGCCAGCAGCTGGGACAGGTTTGGCCAAGAGACCCAGTACTTC.

The chain couples TRBV6-6 to TRBJ2-7; a weak D match, TRBD1 (6 bases). The V end was cut by 2 bases, the J end by 0 bases, with 11 bases between. The CDR3 contains 15 residues. CDR1 and CDR2 (germline): MNHNY, SVGAGI (reference sequence). The CDR3 DNA reads as TGTGCCAGCAGTTACCAGGGGTCGAGCTCCTACGAGCAGTACTTC. This gives the protein CASSYQGSSSYEQYF.

The V and J genes are TRBV5-7 and TRBJ2-5; D is undetermined. TRBV5-7 is assigned to the ORF class and has an uncertain function. This CDR3 spans 14 amino acids. V was pared by 1 base and J by 0 bases, with 7 bases between. The CDR3 loop is CASSLSMYQETQYF. As DNA, the CDR3 is TGTGCCAGCAGCTTGTCTATGTACCAAGAGACCCAGTACTTC.

V usage is TRBV5-1 and J usage is TRBJ1-2; weak D call: TRBD1 (6 bases). Germline assignment: CDR1 SGHRS and CDR2 YFSETQ. The CDR3 length is 14 residues. Trimming shortened V by 2 bases and J by 4 bases, and 12 bases separated the two germline ends. DNA of the CDR3: TGCGCCAGCAGCTTAGGCGGGGGCAGCTATGGCTACACCTTC. Protein product: CASSLGGGSYGYTF.

The rearrangement links TRBV30 to TRBJ1-1; no clear D gene. The CDR3 sequence is 12 residues long. Germline V lookup: CDR1 GTSNPN, CDR2 SVGIG (reference sequence). Between the trimmed V and J ends, which lost 1 base and 3 bases, there was a span of 6 bases. CDR3 sequence reads: CAWSGGDTEAFF. The DNA of the CDR3 is TGTGCCTGGAGTGGTGGGGACACTGAAGCTTTCTTT.

V usage is TRBV18 and J usage is TRBJ1-2; 9 positions agree with TRBD1. V shed 2 bases and J 4 bases; nucleotides not matched to a gene: 5. This CDR3 contains 15 residues. Germline CDR1 and CDR2: KGHSH and LQKENI. In nucleotides, the CDR3 is TGTGCCAGCTCACCATACAGGGGGCCGGGCTATGGCTACACCTTC. Translating it yields CASSPYRGPGYGYTF.

The genes are TRBV2 and TRBJ1-1; 7 bases line up with TRBD1. The CDR3 loop spans 13 amino acids. Per germline, CDR1 SNHLY and CDR2 FYNNEI. The junction had 6 bases not matched to a gene; V was cut back by 4 bases and J by 7 bases. The CDR3 coding sequence is TGTGCCAGCAGTGGGGACAGCAACTATGAAGCTTTCTTT. Protein sequence: CASSGDSNYEAFF.

The V call is TRBV4-3, the J call TRBJ1-5; TRBD1 agrees at 8 bases. Germline trimming cut 1 base from V and 6 bases from J; bases unmatched to any gene: 2. The germline V gene has CDR1 LGHNA and CDR2 YSLEER. The CDR3 length is 14 residues. CDR3 in amino acids: CASSQGTGSQPQHF. CDR3 coding DNA: TGCGCCAGCAGCCAAGGGACAGGGAGTCAGCCCCAGCATTTT.

This chain links TRBV6-1 with TRBJ1-5, with D possibly being TRBD1 (5 bases). Germline assignment: CDR1 MNHNS and CDR2 SASEGT. This CDR3 contains 14 residues. V was pared by 4 bases and J by 4 bases, with 11 bases between. CDR3 nucleotides: TGTGCCAGCAGTGGGAGACAGCATAATCAGCCCCAGCATTTT. It translates to CASSGRQHNQPQHF.

This rearrangement joins TRBV28 to TRBJ2-2; the match to TRBD2 covers 9 bases. Germline-derived CDR1 and CDR2 are MDHEN and SYDVKM. The length of the CDR3 is 19 residues. The V and J ends lost 3 bases and 1 base, in that order; junction bases with no gene match: 12. Here the CDR3 reads CASSFNQRLAVLNTGELFF. Written as DNA, the CDR3 is TGTGCCAGCAGTTTTAACCAGAGACTAGCGGTTCTGAACACCGGGGAGCTGTTTTTT.